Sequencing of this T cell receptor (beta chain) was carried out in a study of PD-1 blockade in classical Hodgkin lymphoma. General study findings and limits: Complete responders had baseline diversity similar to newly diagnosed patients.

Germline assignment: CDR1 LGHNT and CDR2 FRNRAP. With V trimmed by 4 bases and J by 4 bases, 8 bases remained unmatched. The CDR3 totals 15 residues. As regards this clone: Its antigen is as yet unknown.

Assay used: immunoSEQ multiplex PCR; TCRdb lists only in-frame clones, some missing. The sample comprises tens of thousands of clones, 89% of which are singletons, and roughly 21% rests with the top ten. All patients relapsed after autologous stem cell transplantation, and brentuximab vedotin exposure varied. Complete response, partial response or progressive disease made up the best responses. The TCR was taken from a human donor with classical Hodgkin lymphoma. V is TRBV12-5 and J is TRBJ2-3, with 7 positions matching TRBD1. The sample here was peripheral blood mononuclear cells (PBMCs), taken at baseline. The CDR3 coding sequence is TGTGCTAGTGGTTCATCCGGGACAGCAGCAGATACGCAGTATTTT. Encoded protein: CASGSSGTAADTQYF.